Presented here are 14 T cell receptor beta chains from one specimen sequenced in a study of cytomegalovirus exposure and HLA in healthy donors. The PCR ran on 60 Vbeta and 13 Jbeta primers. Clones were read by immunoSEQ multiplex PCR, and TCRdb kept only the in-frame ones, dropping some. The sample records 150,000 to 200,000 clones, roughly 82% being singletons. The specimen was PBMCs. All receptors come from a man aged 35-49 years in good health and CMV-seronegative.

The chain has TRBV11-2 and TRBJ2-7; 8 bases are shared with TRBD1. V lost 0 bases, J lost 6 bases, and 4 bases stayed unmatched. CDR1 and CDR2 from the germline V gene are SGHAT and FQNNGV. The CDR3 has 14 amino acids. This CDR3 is CASSLDRGRPEQYF. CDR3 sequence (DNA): TGTGCCAGCAGCTTAGACAGGGGGCGACCCGAGCAGTACTTC.

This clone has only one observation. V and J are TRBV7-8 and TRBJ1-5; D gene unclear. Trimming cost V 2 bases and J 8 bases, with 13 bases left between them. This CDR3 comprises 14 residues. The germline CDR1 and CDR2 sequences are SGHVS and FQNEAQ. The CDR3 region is CASSLSSGSEPQHF. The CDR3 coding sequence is TGTGCCAGCAGCTTATCAAGCGGCTCAGAGCCCCAGCATTTT.

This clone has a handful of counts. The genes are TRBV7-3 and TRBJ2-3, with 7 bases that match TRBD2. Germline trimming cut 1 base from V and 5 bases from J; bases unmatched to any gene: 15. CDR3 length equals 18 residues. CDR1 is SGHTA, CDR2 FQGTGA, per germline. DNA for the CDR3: TGTGCCAGCAGCTTAAGGGGGGGGACCGGCCAGGAGGGAGATACGCAGTATTTT. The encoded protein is CASSLRGGTGQEGDTQYF.

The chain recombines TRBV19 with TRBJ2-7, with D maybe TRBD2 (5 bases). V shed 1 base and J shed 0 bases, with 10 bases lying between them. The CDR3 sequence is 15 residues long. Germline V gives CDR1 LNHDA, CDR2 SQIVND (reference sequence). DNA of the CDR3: TGTGCCAGTAGTATAGTAGCGACCAGCTCCTACGAGCAGTACTTC. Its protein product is CASSIVATSSYEQYF. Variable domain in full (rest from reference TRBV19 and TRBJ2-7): DGGITQSPKYLFRKEGQNVTLSCEQNLNHDAMYWYRQDPGQGLRLIYYSQIVNDFQKGDIAEGYSVSREKKESFPLTVTSAQKNPTAFYLCASSIVATSSYEQYFGPGTRLTVT.

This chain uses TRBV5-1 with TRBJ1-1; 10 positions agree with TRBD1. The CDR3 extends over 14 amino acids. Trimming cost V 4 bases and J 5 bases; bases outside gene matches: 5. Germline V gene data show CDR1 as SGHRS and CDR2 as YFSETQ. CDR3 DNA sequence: TGCGCCAGCAGCCTGACAGGGGGCTGGACTGAAGCTTTCTTT. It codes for CASSLTGGWTEAFF.

For the CDR3, the DNA is TGTGCCAGCAGTGAGGAGGGTAGGGTTGGCTCTGAAGCTTTCTTT. Amino acids: CASSEEGRVGSEAFF. This rearrangement joins TRBV2 to TRBJ1-1; D not resolved. The ends were cut back, 3 bases at V and 6 bases at J, with 17 bases in the middle. The CDR3 is made up of 15 amino acids. Germline V gives CDR1 SNHLY, CDR2 FYNNEI.

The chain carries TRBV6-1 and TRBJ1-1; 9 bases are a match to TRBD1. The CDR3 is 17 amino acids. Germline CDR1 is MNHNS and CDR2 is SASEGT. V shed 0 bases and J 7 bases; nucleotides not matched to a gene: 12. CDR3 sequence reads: CASSEADSTGGGIEAFF. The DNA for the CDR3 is TGTGCCAGCAGTGAAGCAGACTCGACAGGGGGGGGGATTGAAGCTTTCTTT.

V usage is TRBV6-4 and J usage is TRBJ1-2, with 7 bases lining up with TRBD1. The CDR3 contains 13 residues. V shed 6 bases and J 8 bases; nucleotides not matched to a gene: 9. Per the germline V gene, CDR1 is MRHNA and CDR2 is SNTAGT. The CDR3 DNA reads TGTGCCAGCAGACGGGGACAGTCTAGCGGCTACACCTTC. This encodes CASRRGQSSGYTF.

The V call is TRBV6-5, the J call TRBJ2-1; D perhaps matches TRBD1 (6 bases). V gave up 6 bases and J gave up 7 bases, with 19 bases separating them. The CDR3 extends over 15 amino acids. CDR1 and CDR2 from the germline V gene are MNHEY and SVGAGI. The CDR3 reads CASSPRQLQGNEQFF. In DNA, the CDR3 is TGTGCCAGCAGCCCGCGACAGCTTCAGGGGAATGAGCAGTTCTTC.

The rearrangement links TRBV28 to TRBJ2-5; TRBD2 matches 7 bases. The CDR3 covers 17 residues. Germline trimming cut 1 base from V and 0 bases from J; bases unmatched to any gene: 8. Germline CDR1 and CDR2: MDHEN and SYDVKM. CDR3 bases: TGTGCCAGCAGTTTATTGGGCGGGAGTTCCCACCAAGAGACCCAGTACTTC. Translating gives CASSLLGGSSHQETQYF.

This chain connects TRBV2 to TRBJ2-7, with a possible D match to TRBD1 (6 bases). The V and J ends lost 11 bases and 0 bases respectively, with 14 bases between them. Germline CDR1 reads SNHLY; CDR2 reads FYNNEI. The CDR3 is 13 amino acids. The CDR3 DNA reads TGTGCCCAGGGGCGCCCAAACTCCTACGAGCAGTACTTC. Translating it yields CAQGRPNSYEQYF.

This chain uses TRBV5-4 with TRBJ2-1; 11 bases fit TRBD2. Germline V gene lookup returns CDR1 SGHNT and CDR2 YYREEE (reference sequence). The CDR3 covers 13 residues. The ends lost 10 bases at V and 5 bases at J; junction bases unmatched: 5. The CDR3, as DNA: TGTGCCGTCCGGGGACTAGCGGACAATGAGCAGTTCTTC. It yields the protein CAVRGLADNEQFF.

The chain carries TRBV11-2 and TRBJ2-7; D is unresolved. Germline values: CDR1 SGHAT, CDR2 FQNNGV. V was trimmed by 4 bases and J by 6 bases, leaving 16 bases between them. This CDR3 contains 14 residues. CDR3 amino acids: CASSSDPYLGEQYF. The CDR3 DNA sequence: TGTGCCAGCAGCTCCGACCCATACCTAGGCGAGCAGTACTTC.

The CDR3 DNA sequence: TGTGCCAGTAGTATTTTAGTTGGCAATCAGCCCCAGCATTTT. It encodes CASSILVGNQPQHF. The chain joins TRBV19 to TRBJ1-5, with D hard to call. The CDR3 is 14 amino acids. V lost 3 bases and J 2 bases, leaving 8 bases between the germline ends. The V gene's germline CDR1 is LNHDA and CDR2 SQIVND (reference sequence).